The 15 T cell receptor beta chains below were found in one sample sequenced in a study of blood T cell repertoires in COVID-19. Using immunoSEQ multiplex PCR, the repertoire was profiled, and TCRdb retains in-frame clones only, with some absent. Among some 220,000 clones listed, more than 70% were seen once. Sequencing was done on a sample of peripheral blood. These receptor sequences come from a human donor in a cohort sampled during active COVID-19.

V gene TRBV19 combines with J gene TRBJ2-1; a weak D match, TRBD2 (5 bases). The V gene's germline CDR1 is LNHDA and CDR2 SQIVND (reference sequence). V lost 3 bases to trimming and J lost 8 bases, with 17 bases between them. This CDR3 comprises 15 residues. The CDR3 DNA reads as TGTGCCAGTAGTATGGGTGCTAGGGAGTCGGATGAGCAGTTCTTC. Translated: CASSMGARESDEQFF.

The rearrangement joins TRBV20-1 to TRBJ2-1, with TRBD1 matching over 8 bases. This CDR3 has 11 residues. CDR1 and CDR2 (germline): DFQATT, SNEGSKA (reference sequence). J was trimmed by 7 bases and V by 8 bases; bases with no gene match: 4. The CDR3 DNA reads TGCAGTCGCACAGGGGGTAATGAGCAGTTCTTC. Encoded protein: CSRTGGNEQFF.

The chain joins TRBV5-5 to TRBJ1-4; 12 bases align to TRBD1. V lost 4 bases, J lost 8 bases, and 9 bases stayed unmatched. CDR1 SGHKS and CDR2 YYEKEE come from the germline V gene (reference sequence). CDR3 length equals 16 residues. The CDR3 protein is CASSRRDRGQEEKLFF. CDR3 bases: TGTGCCAGCAGCCGTCGGGACAGGGGGCAGGAAGAAAAACTGTTTTTT. The entire variable domain, with the rest obtained from reference TRBV5-5 and TRBJ1-4, is as follows: DAGVTQSPTHLIKTRGQQVTLRCSPISGHKSVSWYQQVLGQGPQFIFQYYEKEERGRGNFPDRFSARQFPNYSSELNVNALLLGDSALYLCASSRRDRGQEEKLFFGSGTQLSVL.

This rearrangement joins TRBV5-1 to TRBJ2-1; TRBD2 agrees at 9 bases. V lost 4 bases to trimming and J lost 10 bases; unmatched junction nucleotides: 3. Looked up from germline, CDR1 is SGHRS and CDR2 is YFSETQ. The CDR3 contains 12 residues. The CDR3 region has the DNA TGCGCCAGCAGCCTTGGACTAGCGGAGCAGTTCTTC. The encoded protein is CASSLGLAEQFF.

The chain joins TRBV6-2 or TRBV6-3 to TRBJ2-3; no firm D call. V shed 2 bases and J shed 1 base, with 7 bases lying between them. The CDR3 has 14 amino acids. Per the germline V gene, CDR1 is MNHEY and CDR2 is SVGEGT. The CDR3 loop is CASSYLGGTDTQYF. CDR3 in DNA: TGTGCCAGCAGTTACCTGGGCGGCACAGATACGCAGTATTTT.

V usage is TRBV5-1 and J usage is TRBJ2-5; possibly TRBD1 for D (5 bases). This CDR3 comprises 14 residues. Trimming took off 0 bases at V and 1 base at J, with 7 bases between the two ends. Germline lookup yields CDR1 SGHRS and CDR2 YFSETQ. The CDR3 nucleotides read TGCGCCAGCAGCTTGGTCGACAGCCAAGAGACCCAGTACTTC. It yields the protein CASSLVDSQETQYF. The variable domain in full, completed from reference TRBV5-1 and TRBJ2-5, reads KAGVTQTPRYLIKTRGQQVTLSCSPISGHRSVSWYQQTPGQGLQFLFEYFSETQRNKGNFPGRFSGRQFSNSRSEMNVSTLELGDSALYLCASSLVDSQETQYFGPGTRLLVL.

A few counts support this clone. CDR3 in DNA: TGTGCCAGCAGCTTGGGGAGACTACAGTACTTC. Protein sequence: CASSLGRLQYF. V usage is TRBV5-4 and J usage is TRBJ2-5; possibly TRBD2 for D (5 bases). In germline, CDR1 is SGHNT, CDR2 YYREEE (reference sequence). CDR3 length equals 11 residues. V dropped 0 bases and J dropped 11 bases, with 8 bases sitting between them.

The CDR3 nucleotides read TGTGCCAGCAGTTCGAGGATGCAAGAGACCCAGTACTTC. Amino acids: CASSSRMQETQYF. The rearrangement uses TRBV27 and TRBJ2-5; no definite D call. The CDR3 length is 13 residues. Trimming removed 4 bases at V and 2 bases at J, with 8 bases between. Germline V gene lookup returns CDR1 MNHEY and CDR2 SMNVEV (reference sequence).

The chain combines TRBV11-2 with TRBJ1-1; D gene ambiguous. This CDR3 is built from 16 residues. V was shortened by 4 bases and J by 0 bases, with 15 bases between the two germline ends. Germline CDR1 and CDR2: SGHAT and FQNNGV. The CDR3 DNA reads TGTGCCAGCAGCTCCCCTAAGACACGGATGAACACTGAAGCTTTCTTT. Residues: CASSSPKTRMNTEAFF.

The gene calls are TRBV19 and TRBJ2-2; D is possibly TRBD1 (7 bases). This CDR3 contains 17 residues. V was clipped by 3 bases and J by 5 bases, with 19 bases between them. The V gene's germline CDR1 is LNHDA and CDR2 SQIVND (reference sequence). CDR3 sequence reads: CASSIPFDREETGELFF. The CDR3 coding sequence is TGTGCCAGTAGTATTCCCTTCGACAGGGAGGAAACCGGGGAGCTGTTTTTT.

The rearrangement links TRBV6-2 or TRBV6-3 to TRBJ2-7, with 10 bases lining up with TRBD2. This CDR3 is 13 amino acids long. J was trimmed by 6 bases and V by 5 bases; bases with no gene match: 4. Germline V gene data show CDR1 as MNHEY and CDR2 as SVGEGT. The CDR3 loop reads CASSLVAGGEQYF. The CDR3 region has the DNA TGTGCCAGCAGTCTTGTAGCGGGAGGCGAGCAGTACTTC.

The DNA for the CDR3 is TGCAGTGCTAGAGTTCCGGGGGCCCAGCATTTT. Translating gives CSARVPGAQHF. The chain links TRBV20-1 to TRBJ1-5; D perhaps matches TRBD1 (5 bases). V lost 1 base to trimming and J lost 11 bases, with 9 bases between them. The CDR3 is 11 amino acids. From germline, CDR1 is DFQATT and CDR2 SNEGSKA (reference sequence).

V and J are TRBV19 and TRBJ1-1; 8 bases match TRBD1. The V gene end was trimmed by 1 base and the J gene end by 7 bases; junction bases not matched to a gene: 2. The CDR3 loop spans 13 amino acids. CDR1 is LNHDA and CDR2 is SQIVND in the germline V gene (reference sequence). The CDR3 is CASSIAGTGEAFF. CDR3 sequence (DNA): TGTGCCAGTAGTATAGCGGGGACAGGTGAAGCTTTCTTT.

The genes are TRBV3-1 (or the pseudogene TRBV3-2) and TRBJ1-4, with D unresolved. The ends were cut back, 4 bases at V and 4 bases at J, with 7 bases in the middle. Germline CDR1 LGHDT, CDR2 YNNKEL (reference sequence). CDR3 length equals 13 residues. The CDR3 region is CASSRAVNEKLFF. DNA of the CDR3: TGTGCCAGCAGCCGGGCAGTTAATGAAAAACTGTTTTTT.

This clone was observed once. Lacking the conserved final phenylalanine or tryptophan, this CDR3 likely reflects a read error. The DNA is omitted, as the CDR3 cannot be located on it reliably, and the CDR3 follows TCRdb's listing. The CDR3 sequence is CASTTGDYEWL. The chain joins TRBV21-1 to TRBJ2-7; the table gives TRBD2 as D, unverified against the DNA. TRBV21-1 is labeled a pseudogene. The CDR3 spans 11 amino acids, including both terminal residues.